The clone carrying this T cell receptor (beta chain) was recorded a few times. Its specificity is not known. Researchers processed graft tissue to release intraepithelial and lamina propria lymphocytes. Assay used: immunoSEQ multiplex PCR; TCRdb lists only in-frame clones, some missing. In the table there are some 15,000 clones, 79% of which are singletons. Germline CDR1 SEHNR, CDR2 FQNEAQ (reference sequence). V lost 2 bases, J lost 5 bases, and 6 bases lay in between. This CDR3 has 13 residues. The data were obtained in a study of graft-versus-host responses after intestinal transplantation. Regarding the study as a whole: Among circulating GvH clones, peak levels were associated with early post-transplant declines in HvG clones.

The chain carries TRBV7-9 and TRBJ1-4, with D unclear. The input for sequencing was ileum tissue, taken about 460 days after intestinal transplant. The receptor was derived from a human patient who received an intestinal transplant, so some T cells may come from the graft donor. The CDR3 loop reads CASSLRNNEKLFF. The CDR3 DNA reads TGTGCCAGCAGCTTACGGAACAATGAAAAACTGTTTTTT.